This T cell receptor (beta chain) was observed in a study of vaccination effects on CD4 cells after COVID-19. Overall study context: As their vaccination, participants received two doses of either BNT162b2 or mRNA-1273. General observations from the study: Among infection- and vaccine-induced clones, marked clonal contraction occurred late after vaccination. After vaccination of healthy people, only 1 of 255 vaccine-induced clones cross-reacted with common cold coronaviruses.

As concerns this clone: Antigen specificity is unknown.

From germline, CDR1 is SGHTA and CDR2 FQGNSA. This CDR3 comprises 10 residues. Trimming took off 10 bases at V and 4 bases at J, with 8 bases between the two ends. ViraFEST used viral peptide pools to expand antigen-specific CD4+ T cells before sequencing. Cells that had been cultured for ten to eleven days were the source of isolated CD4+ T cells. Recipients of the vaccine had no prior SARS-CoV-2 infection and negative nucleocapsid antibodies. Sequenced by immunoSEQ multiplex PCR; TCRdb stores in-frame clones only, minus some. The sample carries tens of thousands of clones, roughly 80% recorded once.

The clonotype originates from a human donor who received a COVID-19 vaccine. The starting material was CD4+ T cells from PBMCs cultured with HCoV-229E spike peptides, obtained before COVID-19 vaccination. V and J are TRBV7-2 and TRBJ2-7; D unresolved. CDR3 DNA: TGTGCCACCCCCTCTTACGAGCAGTACGTC. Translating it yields CATPSYEQYV.